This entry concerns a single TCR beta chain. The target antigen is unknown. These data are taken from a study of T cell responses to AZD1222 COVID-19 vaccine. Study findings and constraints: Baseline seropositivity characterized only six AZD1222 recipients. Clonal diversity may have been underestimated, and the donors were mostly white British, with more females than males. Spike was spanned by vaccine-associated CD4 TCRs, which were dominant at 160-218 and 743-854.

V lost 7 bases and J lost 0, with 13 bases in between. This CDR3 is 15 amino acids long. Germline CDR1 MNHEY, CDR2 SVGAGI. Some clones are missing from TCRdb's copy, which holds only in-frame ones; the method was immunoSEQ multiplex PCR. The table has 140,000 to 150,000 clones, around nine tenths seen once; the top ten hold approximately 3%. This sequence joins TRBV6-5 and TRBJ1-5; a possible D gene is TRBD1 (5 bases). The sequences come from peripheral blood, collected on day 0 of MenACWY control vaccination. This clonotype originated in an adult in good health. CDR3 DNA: TGTGCCAGCAATCTAGCGGGGGATAGCAATCAGCCCCAGCATTTT. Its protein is CASNLAGDSNQPQHF.